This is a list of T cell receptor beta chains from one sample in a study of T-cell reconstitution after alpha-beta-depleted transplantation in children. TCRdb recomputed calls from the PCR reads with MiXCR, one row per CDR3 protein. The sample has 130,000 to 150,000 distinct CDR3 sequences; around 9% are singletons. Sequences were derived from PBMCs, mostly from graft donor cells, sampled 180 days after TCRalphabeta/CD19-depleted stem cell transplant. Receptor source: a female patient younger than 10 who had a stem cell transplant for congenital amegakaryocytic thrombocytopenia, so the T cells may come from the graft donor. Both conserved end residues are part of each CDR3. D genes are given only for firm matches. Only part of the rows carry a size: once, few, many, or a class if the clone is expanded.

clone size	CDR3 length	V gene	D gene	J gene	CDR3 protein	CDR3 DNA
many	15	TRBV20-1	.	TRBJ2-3	CSARGFGAGTDTQYF	TGCAGTGCTAGAGGATTCGGAGCGGGCACAGATACGCAGTATTTT
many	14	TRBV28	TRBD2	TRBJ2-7	CASRISGRTYEQYF	TGTGCCAGCAGGATTAGCGGGAGGACGTACGAGCAGTACTTC
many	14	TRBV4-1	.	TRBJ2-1	CASSQETSYNEQFF	TGCGCCAGCAGCCAAGAAACTAGCTACAATGAGCAGTTCTTC
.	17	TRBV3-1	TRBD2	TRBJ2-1	CATSQVTSGGLYNEQFF	TGTGCCACCAGCCAAGTGACTAGCGGGGGGCTTTACAATGAGCAGTTCTTC
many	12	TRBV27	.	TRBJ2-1	CASSLIGNEQFF	TGTGCCAGCAGTTTAATTGGCAATGAGCAGTTCTTC
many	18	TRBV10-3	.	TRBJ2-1	CAISESIWRGGSYNEQFF	TGTGCCATCAGTGAGTCGATCTGGAGAGGGGGCTCCTACAATGAGCAGTTCTTC
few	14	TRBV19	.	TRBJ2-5	CASSLRQPQETQYF	TGTGCCAGTAGTCTTCGGCAGCCCCAAGAGACCCAGTACTTC
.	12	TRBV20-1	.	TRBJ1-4	CSAIGGGEKLFF	TGCAGTGCTATTGGGGGTGGCGAAAAACTGTTTTTT
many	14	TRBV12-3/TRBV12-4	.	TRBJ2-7	CASRPGHSSYEQYF	TGTGCCAGCAGGCCGGGACATAGCTCCTACGAGCAGTACTTC
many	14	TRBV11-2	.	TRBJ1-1	CASSLENRNTEAFF	TGTGCCAGCAGCTTAGAAAACAGGAACACTGAAGCTTTCTTT
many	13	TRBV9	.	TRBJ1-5	CASSVAINQPQHF	TGTGCCAGCAGCGTAGCGATTAATCAGCCCCAGCATTTT
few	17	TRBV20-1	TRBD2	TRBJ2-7	CSARAGLAGGHRYEQYF	TGCAGTGCTAGAGCTGGGCTAGCGGGAGGGCATCGCTACGAGCAGTACTTC
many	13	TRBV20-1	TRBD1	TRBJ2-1	CSARSDRGRGPFF	TGCAGTGCTAGGTCCGACAGGGGGCGAGGTCCGTTCTTC
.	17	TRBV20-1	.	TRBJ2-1	CSAGGLAPGTSYNEQFF	TGCAGTGCTGGGGGCCTAGCTCCGGGCACCAGCTACAATGAGCAGTTCTTC
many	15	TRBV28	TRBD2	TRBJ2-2	CASSFRLASTGELFF	TGTGCCAGCAGTTTCAGACTAGCGAGCACCGGGGAGCTGTTTTTT
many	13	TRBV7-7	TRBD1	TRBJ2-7	CASSFYRGSEQYF	TGTGCCAGCAGCTTCTACAGGGGAAGCGAGCAGTACTTC
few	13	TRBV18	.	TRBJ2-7	CASSPQGEYEQYF	TGTGCCAGCTCACCGCAAGGAGAATACGAGCAGTACTTC
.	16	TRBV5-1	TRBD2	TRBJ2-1	CASSLVAGGSYNEQFF	TGCGCCAGCAGCTTGGTTGCGGGAGGGTCCTACAATGAGCAGTTCTTC
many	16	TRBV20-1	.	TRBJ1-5	CSAINSGPQGDQPQHF	TGCAGTGCTATTAATTCCGGCCCTCAAGGGGATCAGCCCCAGCATTTT
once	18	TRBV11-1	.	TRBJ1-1	CASSLAIFREGVYTEAFF	TGTGCCAGCAGCTTAGCTATCTTCCGAGAAGGGGTTTACACTGAAGCTTTCTTT
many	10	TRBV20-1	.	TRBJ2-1	CSARYGGQFF	TGCAGCGCTAGATACGGGGGGCAGTTCTTC
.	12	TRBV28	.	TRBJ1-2	CASTRANYGCTF	TGTGCCAGCACGCGAGCTAACTATGGCTGCACCTTC
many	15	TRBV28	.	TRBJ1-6	CASSLPYTYNSPLHF	TGTGCCAGCAGTTTGCCGTACACCTATAATTCACCCCTCCACTTT
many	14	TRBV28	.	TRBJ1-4	CASSFQDLNEKLFF	TGTGCCAGCAGTTTCCAGGACCTTAATGAAAAACTGTTTTTT
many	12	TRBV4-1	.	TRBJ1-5	CASSQAGQPQHF	TGCGCCAGCAGCCAAGCAGGCCAGCCCCAGCATTTT
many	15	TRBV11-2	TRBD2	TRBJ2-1	CASSLLAGVANEQFF	TGTGCCAGCAGCTTACTAGCGGGAGTAGCCAATGAGCAGTTCTTC
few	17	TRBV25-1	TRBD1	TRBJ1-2	CASSELGTGGIMVGYTF	TGTGCCAGCAGTGAACTGGGGACAGGGGGAATTATGGTTGGCTACACCTTC
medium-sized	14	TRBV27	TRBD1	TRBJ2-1	CASSPGTANNEQFF	TGTGCCAGCAGTCCCGGGACAGCAAACAATGAGCAGTTCTTC
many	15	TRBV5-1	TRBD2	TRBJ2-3	CASSLVAGGTDTQYF	TGCGCCAGCAGCTTGGTAGCGGGGGGCACAGATACGCAGTATTTT
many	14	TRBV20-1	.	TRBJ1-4	CSARDPNGNEKLFF	TGCAGTGCTAGAGATCCGAACGGTAATGAAAAACTGTTTTTT
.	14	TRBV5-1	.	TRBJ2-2	CASSATRGGRELFF	TGCGCCAGCAGCGCAACCCGAGGAGGGCGGGAGCTGTTTTTT
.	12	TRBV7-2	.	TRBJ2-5	CASSFPQGTQYF	TGTGCCAGCAGTTTCCCTCAGGGGACCCAGTACTTC
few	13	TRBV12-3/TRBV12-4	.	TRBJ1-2	CASSFLGAHGYTF	TGTGCCAGCAGTTTTCTGGGGGCGCATGGCTACACCTTC
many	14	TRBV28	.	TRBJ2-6	CASSASHGANVLTF	TGTGCCAGCAGTGCCTCTCATGGGGCCAACGTCCTGACTTTC
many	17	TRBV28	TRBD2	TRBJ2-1	CASSLSRLAGDYNEQFF	TGTGCCAGCAGTTTATCCCGACTAGCGGGGGATTACAATGAGCAGTTCTTC
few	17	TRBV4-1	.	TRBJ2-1	CASSQPPGSSSYNEQFF	TGCGCCAGCAGCCAGCCCCCGGGCTCGAGCTCCTACAATGAGCAGTTCTTC
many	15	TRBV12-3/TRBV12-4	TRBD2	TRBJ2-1	CASSTSGGPYNEQFF	TGTGCCAGCAGTACTAGCGGGGGGCCCTACAATGAGCAGTTCTTC
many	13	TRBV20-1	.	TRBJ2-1	CSASTSSYNEQFF	TGCAGTGCTAGCACCAGCTCCTACAATGAGCAGTTCTTC
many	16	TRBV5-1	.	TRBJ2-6	CASTPHLGIGANVLTF	TGCGCCAGCACCCCTCACTTGGGAATTGGGGCCAACGTCCTGACTTTC
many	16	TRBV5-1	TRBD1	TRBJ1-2	CASSRNQGAKDYGYTF	TGCGCCAGCAGCCGGAACCAGGGGGCGAAGGACTATGGCTACACCTTC
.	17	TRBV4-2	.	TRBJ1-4	CASSPQGGVGTNEKLFF	TGTGCCAGCAGCCCACAAGGGGGGGTTGGGACTAATGAAAAACTGTTTTTT
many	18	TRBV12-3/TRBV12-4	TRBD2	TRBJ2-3	CASSPQGAFAGGADTQYF	TGTGCCAGCAGTCCCCAAGGGGCTTTTGCGGGGGGAGCAGATACGCAGTATTTT
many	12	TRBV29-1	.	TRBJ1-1	CSYSPVNTEAFF	TGCAGCTATTCCCCAGTAAACACTGAAGCTTTCTTT
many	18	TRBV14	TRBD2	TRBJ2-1	CASSPLRLSSGIYNEQFF	TGTGCCAGCAGCCCACTCCGATTATCTAGCGGAATCTACAATGAGCAGTTCTTC
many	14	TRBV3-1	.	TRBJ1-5	CASSHAQAGQPQHF	TGTGCCAGCAGCCACGCGCAGGCGGGGCAGCCCCAGCATTTT
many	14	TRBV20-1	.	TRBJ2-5	CSAPPGGYQETQYF	TGCAGTGCCCCACCCGGAGGTTACCAAGAGACCCAGTACTTC
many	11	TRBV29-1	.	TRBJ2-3	CSVDNEATQYF	TGCAGCGTTGATAACGAGGCTACGCAGTATTTT
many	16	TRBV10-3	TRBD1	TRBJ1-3	CAISDLGQSSGNTIYF	TGTGCCATCAGTGACTTGGGACAGAGCTCTGGAAACACCATATATTTT